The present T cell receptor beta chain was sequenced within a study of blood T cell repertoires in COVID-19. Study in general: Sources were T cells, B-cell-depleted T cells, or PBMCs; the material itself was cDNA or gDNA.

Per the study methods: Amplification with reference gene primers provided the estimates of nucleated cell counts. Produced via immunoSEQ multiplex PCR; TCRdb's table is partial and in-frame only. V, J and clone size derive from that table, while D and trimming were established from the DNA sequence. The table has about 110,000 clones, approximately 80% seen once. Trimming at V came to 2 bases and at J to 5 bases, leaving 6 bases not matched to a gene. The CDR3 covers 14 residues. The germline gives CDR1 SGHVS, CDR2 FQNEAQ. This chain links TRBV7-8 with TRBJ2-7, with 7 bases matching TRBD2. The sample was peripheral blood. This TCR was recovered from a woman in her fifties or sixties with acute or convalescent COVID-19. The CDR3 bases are TGTGCCAGCAGCTTACCGGGGGGATTCAACGAGCAGTACTTC. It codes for CASSLPGGFNEQYF. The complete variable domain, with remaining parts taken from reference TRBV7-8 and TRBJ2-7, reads GAGVSQSPRYKVAKRGQDVALRCDPISGHVSLFWYQQALGQGPEFLTYFQNEAQLDKSGLPSDRFFAERPEGSVSTLKIQRTQQEDSAVYLCASSLPGGFNEQYFGPGTRLTVT.